The 10 T cell receptor beta chains presented below share a single source sample, sequenced in a study of cytomegalovirus exposure and HLA in healthy donors. Primers: 60 Vbeta forward and 13 Jbeta reverse. Sequencing was performed with immunoSEQ multiplex PCR; in TCRdb, only in-frame clones are kept and a portion is missing. The sample contains 95,000 to 150,000 clones, approximately 76% of which appear only once. Specimen: PBMCs. Receptors were obtained from a man aged 60-69 years in good health and CMV-seropositive.

This sequence joins TRBV7-8 and TRBJ2-1; 9 positions match TRBD1. V shed 5 bases, J shed 9 bases, and the junction held 11 bases outside the gene matches. The CDR3 is 15 residues long. CDR1 is SGHVS and CDR2 is FQNEAQ in the germline V gene. The CDR3 region is CASSHDRGQGTEQFF. Here the CDR3 DNA reads TGTGCCAGCAGCCACGATCGGGGACAGGGTACTGAGCAGTTCTTC.

The V call is TRBV10-1, the J call TRBJ2-1; 11 positions agree with TRBD2. With 6 bases clipped from V and 5 bases from J, the junction kept 6 bases outside the gene matches. The germline V gene has CDR1 WNHNN and CDR2 SYGVQD (reference sequence). The CDR3 covers 15 residues. CDR3 amino acids: CASRPGTSGNNEQFF. The CDR3 DNA is TGCGCCAGCAGACCCGGGACTAGCGGCAACAATGAGCAGTTCTTC.

This clone was counted between two and nine times. The V gene is TRBV5-6, the J gene TRBJ2-1; 7 bases fit TRBD1. With 4 bases clipped from V and 4 bases from J, the junction kept 8 bases outside the gene matches. CDR3 length: 15 amino acids. Germline V CDR1 and CDR2: SGHDT, YYEEEE. The CDR3 DNA is TGTGCCAGCAGCCAGCGGCGACAGGGTTACAATGAGCAGTTCTTC. It translates to CASSQRRQGYNEQFF.

The chain employs TRBV6-5 and TRBJ1-1; TRBD1 is a possible D gene (5 bases). The germline V gene has CDR1 MNHEY and CDR2 SVGAGI. The CDR3 is made up of 14 amino acids. V was shortened by 6 bases and J by 4 bases, with 15 bases between the two germline ends. Here the CDR3 DNA reads TGTGCCAGCAGCCCGTGGGGGGGAAGCACTGAAGCTTTCTTT. Translation gives CASSPWGGSTEAFF.

This clone was found a few times. The V and J genes are TRBV9 and TRBJ1-2; 8 nucleotides match TRBD1. The ends lost 3 bases at V and 8 bases at J; junction bases unmatched: 9. Germline loops: CDR1 SGDLS, CDR2 YYNGEE. The CDR3 is made up of 14 amino acids. CDR3 coding DNA: TGTGCCAGCAGCGGACAGGGGACCGTTAAGGGCTACACCTTC. Its protein is CASSGQGTVKGYTF.

The chain has TRBV9 and TRBJ1-5; D gene unclear. V dropped 4 bases and J dropped 2 bases, with 4 bases sitting between them. The CDR3 length is 12 residues. Germline CDR1 and CDR2: SGDLS and YYNGEE. CDR3 bases: TGTGCCAGCAGCCGCGGCAATCAGCCCCAGCATTTT. It translates to CASSRGNQPQHF.

The chain carries TRBV19 and TRBJ2-1; 12 bases map to TRBD2. The CDR3 sequence is 16 residues long. V was pared by 6 bases and J by 5 bases, with 8 bases of the junction left unmatched. Germline loops: CDR1 LNHDA, CDR2 SQIVND (reference sequence). CDR3 sequence: CASRSSGRAVNNEQFF. The CDR3 DNA reads as TGTGCCAGTAGGTCTAGCGGGAGGGCTGTCAACAATGAGCAGTTCTTC.

The chain recombines TRBV7-9 with TRBJ1-1, with D tentatively TRBD1 (6 bases). V was trimmed by 7 bases and J by 5 bases, leaving 17 bases between them. This CDR3 comprises 14 residues. Looked up from germline, CDR1 is SEHNR and CDR2 is FQNEAQ (reference sequence). In nucleotides, the CDR3 is TGTGCCAGCACCAACACCGGGGGGCGGACTGAAGCTTTCTTT. It yields the protein CASTNTGGRTEAFF.

The rearrangement links TRBV6-5 to TRBJ2-7; 7 positions agree with TRBD2. With V trimmed by 2 bases and J by 7 bases, 5 bases remained unmatched. Germline CDR1 MNHEY, CDR2 SVGAGI. The CDR3 loop spans 13 amino acids. CDR3 residues: CASSYGRVGEQYF. CDR3 bases: TGTGCCAGCAGTTACGGGAGGGTTGGGGAGCAGTACTTC.

The chain uses TRBV28 and TRBJ2-7, with D possibly matching TRBD2 (6 bases). Trimming took 2 bases from V and 1 from J, leaving 12 bases between them. Germline CDR1 and CDR2: MDHEN and SYDVKM. The CDR3 is made up of 15 amino acids. This chain's CDR3 is CASSLVGTASYEQYF. The CDR3 DNA is TGTGCCAGCAGTTTAGTCGGGACTGCGTCCTACGAGCAGTACTTC.